These 12 T cell receptor beta chains originate from one sample sequenced in a study of blood T cell repertoires in COVID-19. Data came from immunoSEQ multiplex PCR; TCRdb stores just in-frame clones and leaves some out. The sample carries about 210,000 clones, about nine tenths recorded once. Source material: PBMCs or T cells enriched from blood (not recorded which). Receptors originate from a young man in a cohort exposed to, infected with or recovered from COVID-19 (not recorded which).

The chain combines TRBV7-5 with TRBJ2-3; the table assigns TRBD1, which was not confirmed against the DNA. TRBV7-5 is assigned pseudogene status. The CDR3 runs to 15 residues. The CDR3: CARVGPQSGLNTQYF. As DNA, the CDR3 is TGTGCCAGGGTCGGCCCTCAAAGTGGGCTAAATACGCAGTATTTT.

This rearrangement joins TRBV13 to TRBJ2-7; D gene ambiguous. V gave up 5 bases and J gave up 0 bases, with 8 bases separating them. The CDR3 totals 13 residues. CDR1 is PRHDT and CDR2 is FYEKMQ in the germline V gene (reference sequence). CDR3 sequence: CASSHPVSYEQYF. CDR3 nucleotides: TGTGCCAGCAGCCATCCAGTCTCCTACGAGCAGTACTTC. Full variable domain (remainder filled in from reference TRBV13 and TRBJ2-7): AAGVIQSPRHLIKEKRETATLKCYPIPRHDTVYWYQQGPGQDPQFLISFYEKMQSDKGSIPDRFSAQQFSDYHSELNMSSLELGDSALYFCASSHPVSYEQYFGPGTRLTVT.

The V call is TRBV28, the J call TRBJ1-4, with 8 positions matching TRBD1. Germline CDR1 reads MDHEN; CDR2 reads SYDVKM. V lost 5 bases, J lost 8 bases, and 4 bases stayed unmatched. The CDR3 spans 13 residues. The CDR3 nucleotides are TGTGCCAGCAGTCTGGACAGGGTAGAAAAACTGTTTTTT. Its protein is CASSLDRVEKLFF.

This clone showed up just once. The chain employs TRBV28 and TRBJ1-4; D might be TRBD1 (5 bases). Germline V gives CDR1 MDHEN, CDR2 SYDVKM. The CDR3 totals 13 residues. Trimming stripped 5 bases from V and 5 bases from J, with 9 bases between. As DNA, the CDR3 is TGTGCCAGCAGTGAGGGGAGGAATGAAAAACTGTTTTTT. This gives the protein CASSEGRNEKLFF.

This clone was seen a handful of times. The CDR3 DNA reads TGCGCCAGCAGTGAGTCCCGGACTAGCGTATACGAGCAGTACTTC. It codes for CASSESRTSVYEQYF. V is TRBV10-2 and J is TRBJ2-7; 9 nucleotides align to TRBD2. Germline CDR1 WSHSY, CDR2 SAAADI. Trimming removed 0 bases from V and 4 bases from J; junction bases left unmatched: 4. This CDR3 comprises 15 residues.

V is TRBV7-8 and J is TRBJ2-7, with 12 nucleotides matching TRBD2. J was trimmed by 4 bases and V by 0 bases; bases with no gene match: 7. Germline loops: CDR1 SGHVS, CDR2 FQNEAQ. CDR3 length: 17 residues. The DNA of the CDR3 is TGTGCCAGCAGCTTAGCGGGAAGACTAGCGGGAGTGTACGAGCAGTACTTC. Protein sequence: CASSLAGRLAGVYEQYF.

This chain joins TRBV11-3 and TRBJ2-1; D is unclear. The CDR3 extends over 14 amino acids. V gave up 0 bases and J gave up 4 bases, with 7 bases separating them. CDR1 is SGHNT, CDR2 YENEEA, per germline. For the CDR3, the DNA is TGTGCCAGCAGCTTAGAATCGGAGTACAATGAGCAGTTCTTC. Its translation is CASSLESEYNEQFF.

The V and J genes are TRBV5-1 and TRBJ2-3; TRBD2 agrees at 10 bases. CDR1 SGHRS and CDR2 YFSETQ come from the germline V gene. CDR3 size: 14 residues. V dropped 0 bases and J dropped 6; count of bases not matched to a gene: 1. CDR3 in amino acids: CASSLDSGGDTQYF. The CDR3 coding sequence is TGCGCCAGCAGCTTGGATAGCGGGGGGGATACGCAGTATTTT.

This clone was recorded once. The CDR3 DNA is TGTGCCAGCAGTCGAGACAGTTATAGCAATCAGCCCCAGCATTTT. This codes for CASSRDSYSNQPQHF. The chain is built from TRBV28 and TRBJ1-5, with D tentatively TRBD1 (5 bases). CDR1 is MDHEN, CDR2 SYDVKM, per germline. V lost 5 bases, J lost 0 bases, and 11 bases lay in between. This CDR3 comprises 15 residues.

The chain recombines TRBV29-1 with TRBJ2-1; a weak D match, TRBD2 (6 bases). The CDR3 extends over 13 amino acids. V shed 7 bases and J shed 0 bases, with 10 bases lying between them. Per germline, CDR1 SQVTM and CDR2 ANQGSEA. The CDR3, as DNA: TGCAGCGCCCGACTAGTCTCCTACAATGAGCAGTTCTTC. Protein product: CSARLVSYNEQFF.

The chain employs TRBV5-1 and TRBJ2-7, with D tentatively TRBD2 (6 bases). The V gene's germline CDR1 is SGHRS and CDR2 YFSETQ. V was clipped by 5 bases and J by 4 bases, with 10 bases between them. CDR3 length equals 12 residues. In DNA form, the CDR3 reads TGCGCCAGCAGTTATAGCGGATACGAGCAGTACTTC. Translated: CASSYSGYEQYF.

This chain joins TRBV7-2 and TRBJ2-7; a weak D match, TRBD1 (5 bases). Trimming took off 2 bases at V and 6 bases at J, with 11 bases between the two ends. Germline CDR1 SGHTA, CDR2 FQGNSA. The CDR3 length is 13 residues. CDR3 sequence reads: CASSLLGQVEQYF. CDR3 in DNA: TGTGCCAGCAGCTTATTGGGGCAGGTCGAGCAGTACTTC.